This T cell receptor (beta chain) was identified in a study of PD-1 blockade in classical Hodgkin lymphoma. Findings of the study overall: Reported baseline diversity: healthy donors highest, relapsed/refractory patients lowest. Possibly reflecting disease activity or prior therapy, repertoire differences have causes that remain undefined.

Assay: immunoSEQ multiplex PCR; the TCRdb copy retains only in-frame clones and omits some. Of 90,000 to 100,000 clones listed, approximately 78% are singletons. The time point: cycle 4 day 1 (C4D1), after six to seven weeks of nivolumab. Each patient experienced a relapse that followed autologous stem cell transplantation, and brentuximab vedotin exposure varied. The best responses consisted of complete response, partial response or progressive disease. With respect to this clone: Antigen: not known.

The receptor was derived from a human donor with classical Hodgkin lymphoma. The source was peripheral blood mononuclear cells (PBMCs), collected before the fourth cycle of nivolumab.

CDR3 bases: TGCGCCAGCTTGGATCCAGAGCAGTACTTC. Encoded protein: CASLDPEQYF. V and J are TRBV5-1 and TRBJ2-7; no clear D gene. CDR1 SGHRS and CDR2 YFSETQ come from the germline V gene. The CDR3 is 10 amino acids. Trimming pared 7 bases from V and 7 bases from J, leaving 9 bases between.